The 20 T cell receptor beta chains reported below all come from one sample, sequenced in a study of OX40 agonist ivuxolimab in advanced cancers. The repertoire was sequenced with immunoSEQ multiplex PCR; TCRdb's copy has only in-frame clones and lacks some. The repertoire includes tens of thousands of clones, around nine tenths of them detected once, and about 0.35% sits in the top ten. This specimen consisted of CD4+ or CD8+ T cells sorted from blood, obtained in a trial of the OX40 agonist ivuxolimab. The receptors stem from an adult with an advanced solid tumor such as melanoma, head and neck, liver or kidney cancer.

This clone appeared a single time. The rearrangement uses TRBV28 and TRBJ2-7; weak D call: TRBD1 (7 bases). The CDR3 contains 15 residues. V lost 5 bases, J lost 2 bases, and 16 bases lay in between. The V gene's germline CDR1 is MDHEN and CDR2 SYDVKM. The CDR3 DNA is TGTGCCAGCAGTCCGGGCGGGACAGCAACCTACGAGCAGTACTTC. It codes for CASSPGGTATYEQYF.

The gene calls are TRBV2 and TRBJ1-5; no clear D gene. Trimming cost V 3 bases and J 6 bases, with 6 bases left between them. The CDR3 is 12 residues long. From germline, CDR1 is SNHLY and CDR2 FYNNEI. The CDR3 DNA sequence: TGTGCCAGCAGTGACGTGGGTCAGCCCCAGCATTTT. Protein sequence: CASSDVGQPQHF.

The V call is TRBV18, the J call TRBJ1-1; 11 positions match TRBD1. The trim removed 5 bases at V and 4 bases at J, leaving 3 bases unmatched. Germline V gene data show CDR1 as KGHSH and CDR2 as LQKENI. The CDR3 is 14 amino acids. In DNA form, the CDR3 reads TGTGCCAGCTCAGCCGGGACAGGGGGCACTGAAGCTTTCTTT. It codes for CASSAGTGGTEAFF. Full variable domain (rest looked up from reference TRBV18 and TRBJ1-1): NAGVMQNPRHLVRRRGQEARLRCSPMKGHSHVYWYRQLPEEGLKFMVYLQKENIIDESGMPKERFSAEFPKEGPSILRIQQVVRGDSAAYFCASSAGTGGTEAFFGQGTRLTVV.

This sequence joins TRBV6-1 and TRBJ2-1; TRBD2 aligns across 7 bases. The CDR3 spans 16 residues. With V trimmed by 3 bases and J by 3 bases, 8 bases remained unmatched. CDR1 is MNHNS, CDR2 SASEGT, per germline. The CDR3 nucleotides read TGTGCCAGCAGTGATAGGCGGGAGACCAACTACAATGAGCAGTTCTTC. Its protein is CASSDRRETNYNEQFF.

CDR3 sequence (DNA): TGTGCCAGCAGTGAATCCCGACTGCCATCGGGTACCGAGTACTTC. As protein: CASSESRLPSGTEYF. The rearrangement joins TRBV6-1 to TRBJ2-7; D remains unclear. Germline V gives CDR1 MNHNS, CDR2 SASEGT. V was trimmed by 2 bases and J by 11 bases, leaving 22 bases between them. The length of the CDR3 is 15 residues.

The rearrangement uses TRBV6-5 and TRBJ1-6; D is ambiguous. V was shortened by 6 bases and J by 7 bases, with 7 bases between the two germline ends. Germline lookup yields CDR1 MNHEY and CDR2 SVGAGI. This CDR3 is built from 12 residues. This CDR3 is CASRRHNSPLHF. Here the CDR3 DNA reads TGTGCCAGCAGGCGACACAATTCACCCCTCCACTTT.

This chain joins TRBV25-1 and TRBJ2-7; TRBD1 matches at 11 bases. V gave up 6 bases and J gave up 8 bases; unmatched junction bases: 12. Looked up from germline, CDR1 is MGHDK and CDR2 is SYGVNS. The CDR3 runs to 15 residues. The CDR3 nucleotides read TGTGCCAGCAGAGATCCCGGGACAGGGGGTACCCAGCAGTACTTC. It encodes CASRDPGTGGTQQYF.

As to this clone: In the same sample, other DNA sequences code for this CDR3. In DNA form, the CDR3 reads TGTGCCAGCAGCGTAGGCGGGGGCGCTTACAATGAGCAGTTCTTC. Its protein product is CASSVGGGAYNEQFF. The genes are TRBV9 and TRBJ2-1, with a possible D match to TRBD2 (7 bases). The CDR3 totals 15 residues. CDR1 and CDR2 from the germline V gene are SGDLS and YYNGEE. Trimming cost V 0 bases and J 4 bases, with 11 bases left between them.

This clone was seen a few times. This chain connects TRBV7-2 to TRBJ1-3, with TRBD1 matching 7 bases. There are 15 residues in the CDR3. From germline, CDR1 is SGHTA and CDR2 FQGNSA. With V trimmed by 4 bases and J by 4 bases, 7 bases remained unmatched. The CDR3 is CASSSQTGFGNTIYF. The CDR3 nucleotides read TGTGCCAGCAGCTCCCAGACAGGGTTCGGAAACACCATATATTTT. Using reference TRBV7-2 and TRBJ1-3 for the parts outside the CDR3, the full variable domain is GAGVSQSPSNKVTEKGKDVELRCDPISGHTALYWYRQSLGQGLEFLIYFQGNSAPDKSGLPSDRFSAERTGGSVSTLTIQRTQQEDSAVYLCASSSQTGFGNTIYFGEGSWLTVV.

This sequence joins TRBV7-2 and TRBJ2-3; no clear D. The CDR3 has 13 residues. Trimming cost V 5 bases and J 2 bases, with 8 bases left between them. CDR1 is SGHTA, CDR2 FQGNSA, per germline. CDR3 nucleotide sequence: TGTGCCAGCAGCCTAAGTCCCACAGATACGCAGTATTTT. Protein sequence: CASSLSPTDTQYF.

V is TRBV28 and J is TRBJ2-7, with no clear D. The germline gives CDR1 MDHEN, CDR2 SYDVKM. CDR3 length: 11 amino acids. Trimming cost V 2 bases and J 3 bases, with 2 bases left between them. The CDR3 nucleotides are TGTGCCAGCAGTTTAAACTACGAGCAGTACTTC. Amino acid sequence: CASSLNYEQYF.

Only a few counts were recorded for this clone. The chain uses TRBV18 and TRBJ2-5; D not certain. The CDR3 has 11 amino acids. Trimming removed 5 bases from V and 4 bases from J, with 5 bases in between. Per the germline V gene, CDR1 is KGHSH and CDR2 is LQKENI. CDR3 loop: CASSIAETQYF. The CDR3, as DNA: TGTGCCAGCTCAATAGCAGAGACCCAGTACTTC.

The chain has TRBV18 and TRBJ1-1, with 9 bases matching TRBD1. CDR3 length equals 13 residues. The V segment lost 3 bases and the J segment 11 bases; nucleotides outside the gene matches: 7. Germline lookup yields CDR1 KGHSH and CDR2 LQKENI. The CDR3 spells CASSPAGTGPAFF. In DNA, the CDR3 is TGTGCCAGCTCACCTGCCGGGACAGGGCCGGCTTTCTTT.

V gene TRBV27 combines with J gene TRBJ1-2; 12 nucleotides match TRBD1. Germline V gene data show CDR1 as MNHEY and CDR2 as SMNVEV (reference sequence). The CDR3 totals 15 residues. After removal of 5 bases from V and 2 bases from J, the junction contained 3 bases not matched to a gene. The CDR3 is CASSPGTGGNYGYTF. The DNA for the CDR3 is TGTGCCAGCAGTCCGGGGACAGGGGGCAACTATGGCTACACCTTC.

This clone has only one observation. This chain links TRBV9 with TRBJ1-3; TRBD1 matches 8 bases. Germline V gene sequence: CDR1 SGDLS, CDR2 YYNGEE. Trimming at V came to 0 bases and at J to 3 bases, leaving 8 bases not matched to a gene. The CDR3 is 17 residues long. DNA for the CDR3: TGTGCCAGCAGCGTAGAGGGCAGGGGGCTGATTGGAAACACCATATATTTT. It specifies CASSVEGRGLIGNTIYF.

Only a few counts were recorded for this clone. This chain connects TRBV19 to TRBJ2-3; D unclear. Germline CDR1 reads LNHDA; CDR2 reads SQIVND (reference sequence). The CDR3 has 15 residues. The V gene lost 5 bases and the J gene lost 4 bases, with 16 bases spanning the gap. This CDR3 is CASSWNRGKADTQYF. The CDR3 DNA reads TGTGCCAGTAGTTGGAACCGAGGAAAAGCAGATACGCAGTATTTT.

The rearrangement joins TRBV25-1 to TRBJ1-6, with 9 bases aligning to TRBD1. Looked up from germline, CDR1 is MGHDK and CDR2 is SYGVNS. The V segment lost 6 bases and the J segment 10 bases; nucleotides outside the gene matches: 7. The CDR3 totals 14 residues. The CDR3 DNA is TGTGCCAGCAGCCCACAGGGGGCGAACTCACCCCTCCACTTT. Its translation: CASSPQGANSPLHF.

The chain has TRBV6-4 and TRBJ2-3; 8 nucleotides agree with TRBD1. CDR1 and CDR2 from the germline V gene are MRHNA and SNTAGT. The trim removed 2 bases at V and 4 bases at J, leaving 5 bases unmatched. The CDR3 has 15 amino acids. CDR3 loop: CASSDPDRGSDTQYF. CDR3 in DNA: TGTGCCAGCAGTGACCCAGACAGGGGATCAGATACGCAGTATTTT.

J is TRBJ2-7 and V is TRBV27, with D unresolved. The CDR3 has 13 residues. Germline lookup yields CDR1 MNHEY and CDR2 SMNVEV (reference sequence). V lost 4 bases and J 3 bases, leaving 10 bases between the germline ends. Here the CDR3 DNA reads TGTGCCAGCAGTTCCACTCCGATCTACGAGCAGTACTTC. Protein sequence: CASSSTPIYEQYF.

The V gene is TRBV7-9, the J gene TRBJ1-1; the D gene is possibly TRBD1 (6 bases). Trimming shortened V by 0 bases and J by 4 bases, and 12 bases separated the two germline ends. The CDR3 spans 15 residues. Germline CDR1 is SEHNR and CDR2 is FQNEAQ (reference sequence). The CDR3 DNA reads TGTGCCAGCAGCTTAGCAGGGGGGGTAGGCACTGAAGCTTTCTTT. This translates into CASSLAGGVGTEAFF.